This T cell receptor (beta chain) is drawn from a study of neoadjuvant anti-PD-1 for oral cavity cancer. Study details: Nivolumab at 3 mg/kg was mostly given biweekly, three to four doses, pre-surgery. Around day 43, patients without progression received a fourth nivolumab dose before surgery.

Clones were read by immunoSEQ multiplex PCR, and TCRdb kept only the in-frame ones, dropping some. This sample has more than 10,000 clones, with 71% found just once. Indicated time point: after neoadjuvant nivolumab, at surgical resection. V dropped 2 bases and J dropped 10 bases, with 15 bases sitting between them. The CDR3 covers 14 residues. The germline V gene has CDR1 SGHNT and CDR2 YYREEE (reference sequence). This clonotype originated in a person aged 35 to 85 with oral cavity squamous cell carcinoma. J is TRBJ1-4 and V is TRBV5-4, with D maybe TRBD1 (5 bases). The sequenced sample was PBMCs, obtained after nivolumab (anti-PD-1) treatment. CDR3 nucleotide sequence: TGTGCCAGCAGCTTACGACAGACCCCTGGAAAACTGTTTTTT. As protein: CASSLRQTPGKLFF.